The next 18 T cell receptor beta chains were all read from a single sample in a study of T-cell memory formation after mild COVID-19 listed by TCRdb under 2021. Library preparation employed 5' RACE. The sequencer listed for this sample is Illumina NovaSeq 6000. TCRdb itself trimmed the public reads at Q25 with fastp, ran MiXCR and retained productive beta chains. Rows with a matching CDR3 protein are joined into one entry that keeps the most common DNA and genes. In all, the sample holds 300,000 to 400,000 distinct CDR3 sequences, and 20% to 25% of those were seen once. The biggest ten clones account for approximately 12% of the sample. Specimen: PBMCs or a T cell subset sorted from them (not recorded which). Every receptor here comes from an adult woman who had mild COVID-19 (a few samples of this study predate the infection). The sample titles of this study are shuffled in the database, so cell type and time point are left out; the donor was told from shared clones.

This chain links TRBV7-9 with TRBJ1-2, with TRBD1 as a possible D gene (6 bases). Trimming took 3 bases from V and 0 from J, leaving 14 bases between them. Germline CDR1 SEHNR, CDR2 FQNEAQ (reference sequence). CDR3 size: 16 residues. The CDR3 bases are TGTGCCAGCAGCTTCCCTAGGACAGAGACTAACTATGGCTACACCTTC. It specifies CASSFPRTETNYGYTF. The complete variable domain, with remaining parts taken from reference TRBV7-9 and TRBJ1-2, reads DTGVSQNPRHKITKRGQNVTFRCDPISEHNRLYWYRQTLGQGPEFLTYFQNEAQLEKSRLLSDRFSAERPKGSFSTLEIQRTEQGDSAMYLCASSFPRTETNYGYTFGSGTRLTVV.

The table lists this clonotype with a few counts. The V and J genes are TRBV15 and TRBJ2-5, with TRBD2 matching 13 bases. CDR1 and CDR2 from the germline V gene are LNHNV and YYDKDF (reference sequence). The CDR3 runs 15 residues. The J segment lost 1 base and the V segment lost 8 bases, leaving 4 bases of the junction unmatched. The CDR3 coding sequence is TGTGCCACCCGACTAGCGGGGGGTCTCCAAGAGACCCAGTACTTC. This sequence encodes CATRLAGGLQETQYF.

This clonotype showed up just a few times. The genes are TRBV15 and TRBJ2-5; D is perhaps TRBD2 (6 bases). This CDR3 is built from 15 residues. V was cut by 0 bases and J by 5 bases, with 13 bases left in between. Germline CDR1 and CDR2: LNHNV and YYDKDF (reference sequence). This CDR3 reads CATSRDRGSGETQYF. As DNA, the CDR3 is TGTGCCACCAGCAGAGATCGGGGGTCCGGGGAGACCCAGTACTTC.

CDR3 region: CASSLGTRELRETQYF. CDR3 DNA: TGTGCCAGCAGTTTGGGCACCAGGGAGTTAAGGGAGACCCAGTACTTC. V and J are TRBV6-5 and TRBJ2-5; the D call may be TRBD1 or TRBD2 (5 bases each). CDR1 and CDR2 from the germline V gene are MNHEY and SVGAGI. The CDR3 length is 16 residues. The V end lost 4 bases, the J end lost 5 bases, and 20 bases lay between the germline ends.

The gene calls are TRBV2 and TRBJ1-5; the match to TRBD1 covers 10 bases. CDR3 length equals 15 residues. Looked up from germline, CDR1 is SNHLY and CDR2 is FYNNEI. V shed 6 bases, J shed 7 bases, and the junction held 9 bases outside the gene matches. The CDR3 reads CASSRQGAMTQPQHF. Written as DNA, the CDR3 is TGTGCCAGCAGCCGACAGGGGGCTATGACCCAGCCCCAGCATTTT.

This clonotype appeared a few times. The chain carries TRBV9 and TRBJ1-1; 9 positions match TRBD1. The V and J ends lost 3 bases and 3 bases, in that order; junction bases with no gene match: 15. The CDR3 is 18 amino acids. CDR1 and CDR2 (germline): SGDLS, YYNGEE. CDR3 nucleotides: TGTGCCAGCAGCGCCCCCCCGGGACAGGGTTTGTTGGACACTGAAGCTTTCTTT. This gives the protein CASSAPPGQGLLDTEAFF. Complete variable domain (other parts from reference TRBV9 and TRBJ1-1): DSGVTQTPKHLITATGQRVTLRCSPRSGDLSVYWYQQSLDQGLQFLIQYYNGEERAKGNILERFSAQQFPDLHSELNLSSLELGDSALYFCASSAPPGQGLLDTEAFFGQGTRLTVV.

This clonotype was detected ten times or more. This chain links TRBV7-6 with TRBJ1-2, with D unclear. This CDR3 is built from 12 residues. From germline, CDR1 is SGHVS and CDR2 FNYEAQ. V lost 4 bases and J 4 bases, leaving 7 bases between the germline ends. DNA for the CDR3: TGTGCCAGCAGCTCCTGGGGCTATGGCTACACCTTC. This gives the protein CASSSWGYGYTF.

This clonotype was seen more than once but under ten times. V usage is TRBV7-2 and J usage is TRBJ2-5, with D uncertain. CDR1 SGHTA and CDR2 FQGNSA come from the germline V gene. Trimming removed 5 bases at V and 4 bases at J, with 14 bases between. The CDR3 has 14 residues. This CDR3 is CASSGSRGVETQYF. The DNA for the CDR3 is TGTGCCAGCAGCGGATCGAGAGGAGTAGAGACCCAGTACTTC.

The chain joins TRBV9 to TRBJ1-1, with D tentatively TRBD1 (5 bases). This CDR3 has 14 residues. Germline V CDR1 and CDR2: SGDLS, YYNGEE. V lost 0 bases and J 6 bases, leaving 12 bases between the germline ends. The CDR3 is CASSVAIGASEAFF. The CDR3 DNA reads TGTGCCAGCAGCGTAGCTATAGGGGCCTCTGAAGCTTTCTTT.

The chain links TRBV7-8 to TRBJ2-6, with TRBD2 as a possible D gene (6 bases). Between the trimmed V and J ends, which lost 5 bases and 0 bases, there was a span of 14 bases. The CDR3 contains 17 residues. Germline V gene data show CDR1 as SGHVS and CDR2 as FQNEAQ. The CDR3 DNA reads TGTGCCAGCAGCGCCCGGGAGTTACTCTCTGGGGCCAACGTCCTGACTTTC. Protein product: CASSARELLSGANVLTF.

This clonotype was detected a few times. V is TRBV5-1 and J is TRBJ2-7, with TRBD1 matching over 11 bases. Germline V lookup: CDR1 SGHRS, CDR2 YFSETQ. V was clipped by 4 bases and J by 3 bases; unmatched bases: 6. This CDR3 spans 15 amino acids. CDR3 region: CASSDSGTGGYEQYF. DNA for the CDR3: TGCGCCAGCAGCGACTCCGGGACAGGGGGCTACGAGCAGTACTTC.

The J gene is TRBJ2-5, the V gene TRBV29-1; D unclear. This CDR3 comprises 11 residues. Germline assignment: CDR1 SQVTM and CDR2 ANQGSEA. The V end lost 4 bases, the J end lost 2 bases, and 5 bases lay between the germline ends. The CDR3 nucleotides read TGCAGCGTTGCCCTGCAAGAGACCCAGTACTTC. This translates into CSVALQETQYF.

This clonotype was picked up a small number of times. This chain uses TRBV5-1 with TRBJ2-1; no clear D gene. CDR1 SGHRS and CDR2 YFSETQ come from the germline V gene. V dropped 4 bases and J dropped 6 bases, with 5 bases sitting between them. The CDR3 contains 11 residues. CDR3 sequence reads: CASSDFNEQFF. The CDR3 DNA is TGCGCCAGCAGCGATTTCAATGAGCAGTTCTTC.

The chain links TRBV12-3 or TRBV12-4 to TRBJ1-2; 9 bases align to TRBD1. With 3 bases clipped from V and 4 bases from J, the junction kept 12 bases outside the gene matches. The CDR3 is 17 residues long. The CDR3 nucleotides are TGTGCCAGCAGTTTCAAAAAGGGGACAGGGAATCGCTATGGCTACACCTTC. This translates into CASSFKKGTGNRYGYTF.

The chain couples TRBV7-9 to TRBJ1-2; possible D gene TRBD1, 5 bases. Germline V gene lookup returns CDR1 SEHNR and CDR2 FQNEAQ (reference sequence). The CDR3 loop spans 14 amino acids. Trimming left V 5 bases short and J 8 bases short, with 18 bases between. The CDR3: CASSITGARRGYTF. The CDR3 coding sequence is TGTGCCAGCAGCATAACCGGGGCGAGAAGGGGCTACACCTTC.

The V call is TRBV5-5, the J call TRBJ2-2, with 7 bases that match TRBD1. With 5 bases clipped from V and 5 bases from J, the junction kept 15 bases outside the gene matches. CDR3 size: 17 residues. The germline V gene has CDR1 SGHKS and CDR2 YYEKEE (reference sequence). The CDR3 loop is CASRSRTGVQGTGELFF. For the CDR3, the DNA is TGTGCCAGCAGATCCCGGACAGGAGTACAAGGGACCGGGGAGCTGTTTTTT.

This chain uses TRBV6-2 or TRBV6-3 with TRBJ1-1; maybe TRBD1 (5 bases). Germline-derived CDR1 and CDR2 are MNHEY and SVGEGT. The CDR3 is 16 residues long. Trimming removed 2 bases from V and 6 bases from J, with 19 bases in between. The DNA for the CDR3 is TGTGCCAGCAGTTACCGGGCAAGTGGGGGTATCGCTGAAGCTTTCTTT. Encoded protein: CASSYRASGGIAEAFF.

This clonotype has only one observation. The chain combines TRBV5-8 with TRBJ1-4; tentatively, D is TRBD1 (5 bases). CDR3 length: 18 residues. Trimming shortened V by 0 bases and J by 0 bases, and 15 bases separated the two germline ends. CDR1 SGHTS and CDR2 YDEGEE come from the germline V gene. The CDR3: CASSLGREIYPTNEKLFF. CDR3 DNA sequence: TGTGCCAGCAGCTTGGGCAGGGAAATATACCCAACTAATGAAAAACTGTTTTTT.